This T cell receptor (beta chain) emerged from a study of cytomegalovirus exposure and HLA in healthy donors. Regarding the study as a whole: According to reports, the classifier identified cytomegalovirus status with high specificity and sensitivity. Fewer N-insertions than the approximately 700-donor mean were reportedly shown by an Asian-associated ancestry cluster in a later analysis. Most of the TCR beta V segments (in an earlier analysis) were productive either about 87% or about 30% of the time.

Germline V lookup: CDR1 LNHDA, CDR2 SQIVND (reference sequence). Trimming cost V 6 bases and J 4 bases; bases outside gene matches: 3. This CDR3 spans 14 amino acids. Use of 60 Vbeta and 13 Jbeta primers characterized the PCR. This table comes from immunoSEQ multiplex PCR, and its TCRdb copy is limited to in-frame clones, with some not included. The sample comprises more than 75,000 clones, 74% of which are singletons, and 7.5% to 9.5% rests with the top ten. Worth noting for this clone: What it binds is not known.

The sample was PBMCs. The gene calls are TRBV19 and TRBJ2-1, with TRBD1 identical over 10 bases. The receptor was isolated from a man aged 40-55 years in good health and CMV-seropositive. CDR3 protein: CASRTGGRYNEQFF. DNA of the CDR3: TGTGCCAGTAGGACAGGGGGCCGGTACAATGAGCAGTTCTTC.